Below, one T cell receptor beta chain is given with its context. The entry originates in a study of PD-1 blockade in mismatch repair-deficient tumors. Generated by immunoSEQ multiplex PCR, the TCRdb table keeps only in-frame clones and is missing some. The profile shows more than 40,000 clones, about 84% of them singletons. The junction had 18 bases not matched to a gene; V was cut back by 4 bases and J by 2 bases. CDR3 length equals 20 residues. Germline loops: CDR1 SGHNT, CDR2 YYREEE (reference sequence). The sequence came from an adult with mismatch repair-deficient cancer. The chain couples TRBV5-4 to TRBJ2-6; 7 bases agree with TRBD1. The starting material was peripheral blood, obtained roughly 21 weeks after starting pembrolizumab. Here the CDR3 DNA reads TGTGCCAGCAGCCCTAGGAGCACAGGGGAATCCTTTGCTGGGGCCAACGTCCTGACTTTC. Translating it yields CASSPRSTGESFAGANVLTF. The full variable domain, completed using reference TRBV5-4 and TRBJ2-6, is ETGVTQSPTHLIKTRGQQVTLRCSSQSGHNTVSWYQQALGQGPQFIFQYYREEENGRGNFPPRFSGLQFPNYSSELNVNALELDDSALYLCASSPRSTGESFAGANVLTFGAGSRLTVL.